This T cell receptor (beta chain) was documented in a study of prognosis after radiotherapy for stage I lung cancer. Two-round multiplex PCR, the amplification method, yielded TCR beta CDR3 from genomic DNA. Primers specific to each TRBV and TRBJ gene were used in first-round PCR. TCRdb reanalysed the multiplex PCR reads using MiXCR and keeps one entry per CDR3 protein. Counted here are around 20,000 distinct CDR3 sequences, roughly 55% occurring once; the ten biggest clones make up around 27%. CT and PET/CT showed node-negative disease in all patients, none of whom had received prior chemotherapy or radiotherapy or had other malignancies. The CDR3 extends over 11 amino acids. Trimming cost V 8 bases and J 1 base, with 6 bases left between them. Germline V gene lookup returns CDR1 SNHLY and CDR2 FYNNEI.

The source was PBMCs, collected before or after stereotactic body radiation therapy (not recorded which). This chain joins TRBV2 and TRBJ2-7; D is undetermined. This sequence originates from a donor at least 50 years old with non-small cell lung cancer. CDR3 residues: CASQLSYEQYF. The CDR3 DNA sequence: TGTGCCAGCCAATTGTCCTACGAGCAGTACTTC.